The 20 T cell receptor beta chains presented below share a single source sample, sequenced in a study of blood T cell repertoires in COVID-19. Measured with immunoSEQ multiplex PCR; TCRdb has only the in-frame clones, and not every one. The top ten hold under 3.5% of the sample, which has a few hundred thousand clones, approximately 77% seen once. The sequencing sample was made of peripheral blood. All receptors derive from a woman younger than 30 with acute or convalescent COVID-19.

This sequence joins TRBV3-1 (or the pseudogene TRBV3-2) and TRBJ2-2, with a possible D match to TRBD1 (6 bases). The CDR3 has 18 residues. Trimming shortened V by 1 base and J by 5 bases, and 20 bases separated the two germline ends. In germline, CDR1 is LGHDT, CDR2 YNNKEL (reference sequence). The CDR3 nucleotides read TGTGCCAGCAGCCAAGGAACGGCCGGGACAACGAGGACCGGGGAGCTGTTTTTT. Its protein product is CASSQGTAGTTRTGELFF.

The chain combines TRBV5-1 with TRBJ2-3; 15 bases line up with TRBD2. The CDR3 spans 17 residues. Germline CDR1 SGHRS, CDR2 YFSETQ. After removal of 4 bases from V and 5 bases from J, the junction contained 8 bases not matched to a gene. CDR3 sequence reads: CASSPGLAGGFGDTQYF. The CDR3 DNA is TGCGCCAGCAGCCCGGGACTAGCGGGAGGCTTCGGAGATACGCAGTATTTT.

The chain recombines TRBV9 with TRBJ2-7; no reliable D call. Germline CDR1 is SGDLS and CDR2 is YYNGEE. The CDR3 length is 14 residues. Trimming removed 0 bases at V and 2 bases at J, with 9 bases between. CDR3 nucleotides: TGTGCCAGCAGCGTAGCAGTCGGAGCCTACGAGCAGTACTTC. Translation gives CASSVAVGAYEQYF.

Only one count was recorded for this clone. Other DNA sequences from this sample encode an identical CDR3 as well. The chain employs TRBV18 and TRBJ2-1; 7 bases map to TRBD2. The V gene end was trimmed by 6 bases and the J gene end by 4 bases; junction bases not matched to a gene: 6. Germline V gene lookup returns CDR1 KGHSH and CDR2 LQKENI. The CDR3 covers 14 residues. The CDR3 DNA reads TGTGCCAGCTCGCCCGGGACTACATACAATGAGCAGTTCTTC. It encodes CASSPGTTYNEQFF.

DNA of the CDR3: TGTGCCAGTTCACGGGACAGACCCACAGATACGCAGTATTTT. This translates into CASSRDRPTDTQYF. This chain connects TRBV19 to TRBJ2-3; 7 nucleotides line up with TRBD1. V dropped 8 bases and J dropped 2; count of bases not matched to a gene: 7. CDR1 and CDR2 from the germline V gene are LNHDA and SQIVND (reference sequence). The CDR3 length is 14 residues.

V is TRBV7-9 and J is TRBJ1-3, with a possible D match to TRBD1 (6 bases). CDR3 length: 14 amino acids. Germline V lookup: CDR1 SEHNR, CDR2 FQNEAQ (reference sequence). V was pared by 5 bases and J by 13 bases, with 21 bases between. The CDR3 region has the DNA TGTGCCAGCAGCACCGGGACACTTTTGGGTCGAATATATTTT. The encoded protein is CASSTGTLLGRIYF.

The chain recombines TRBV4-3 with TRBJ2-2, with TRBD2 matching over 10 bases. Germline V gene sequence: CDR1 LGHNA, CDR2 YSLEER. This CDR3 spans 19 amino acids. J gave up 5 bases and V 0 bases, and 12 bases lay outside the gene matches. As DNA, the CDR3 is TGCGCCAGCAGCCAAGATTTAGCAGCTAGCGGGAGCTCAACCGGGGAGCTGTTTTTT. It is translated as CASSQDLAASGSSTGELFF.

This clone was found once. CDR3 nucleotides: TGTGCCAGCAGTGTCCCCAGGGGATCTGCAACTAATGAAAAACTGTTTTTT. This sequence encodes CASSVPRGSATNEKLFF. The rearrangement uses TRBV25-1 and TRBJ1-4; D might be TRBD1 (6 bases). Germline V CDR1 and CDR2: MGHDK, SYGVNS. The V end was cut by 4 bases, the J end by 0 bases, with 15 bases between. CDR3 length: 17 residues. Looking up the rest from reference TRBV25-1 and TRBJ1-4 gives the full variable domain: EADIYQTPRYLVIGTGKKITLECSQTMGHDKMYWYQQDPGMELHLIHYSYGVNSTEKGDLSSESTVSRIRTEHFPLTLESARPSHTSQYLCASSVPRGSATNEKLFFGSGTQLSVL.

The rearrangement uses TRBV23-1 and TRBJ1-5; D not resolved. TRBV23-1 is classed as an ORF, of uncertain function. The CDR3 consists of 13 residues. Trimming pared 3 bases from V and 9 bases from J, leaving 12 bases between. The CDR3 sequence is CASSHYTPRPQHF. The CDR3 DNA is TGCGCCAGCAGTCATTACACCCCAAGGCCCCAGCATTTT.

J is TRBJ1-6 and V is TRBV12-2; the D call in the table, TRBD1, was not verified against the DNA. TRBV12-2 is termed a pseudogene. The CDR3 spans 18 residues. The CDR3 loop reads CASRSGQGTSSYNSPLHF. DNA for the CDR3: TGTGCAAGTCGCTCCGGACAGGGGACGAGCTCCTATAATTCACCCCTCCACTTT.

The rearrangement joins TRBV3-1 (or the pseudogene TRBV3-2) to TRBJ1-6, with D possibly being TRBD1 (6 bases). V gave up 4 bases and J gave up 6 bases, with 10 bases separating them. From germline, CDR1 is LGHDT and CDR2 YNNKEL (reference sequence). The CDR3 is 14 amino acids. CDR3 sequence reads: CASSLGQSNSPLHF. The CDR3 DNA reads as TGTGCCAGCAGCCTGGGACAATCTAATTCACCCCTCCACTTT.

V is TRBV29-1 and J is TRBJ2-3, with 11 bases matching TRBD1. Germline lookup yields CDR1 SQVTM and CDR2 ANQGSEA. V trimming: 4 bases; J trimming: 0 bases; junction bases outside the gene matches: 9. CDR3 length equals 17 residues. CDR3 amino acids: CSVASGTGGRSTDTQYF. CDR3 nucleotide sequence: TGCAGCGTTGCATCCGGGACAGGGGGACGTAGCACAGATACGCAGTATTTT.

The rearrangement joins TRBV6-5 to TRBJ1-5, with no clear D. The ends were cut back, 5 bases at V and 7 bases at J, with 12 bases in the middle. The CDR3 loop spans 13 amino acids. In germline, CDR1 is MNHEY, CDR2 SVGAGI. The CDR3 is CASSIQERQPQHF. The DNA for the CDR3 is TGTGCCAGCAGTATCCAGGAACGGCAGCCCCAGCATTTT.

The genes are TRBV4-3 and TRBJ1-2, with 7 bases that match TRBD1. Germline CDR1 is LGHNA and CDR2 is YSLEER. The CDR3 is made up of 14 amino acids. The V and J ends lost 0 bases and 8 bases, in that order; junction bases with no gene match: 6. The CDR3 sequence is CASSQETGARGYTF. Here the CDR3 DNA reads TGCGCCAGCAGCCAAGAAACAGGGGCGAGGGGCTACACCTTC.

The sample holds one count of this clone. The genes are TRBV9 and TRBJ1-1; 8 bases align to TRBD1. From germline, CDR1 is SGDLS and CDR2 YYNGEE. CDR3 length: 19 amino acids. Losses at the gene ends were 4 bases for V and 0 bases for J; bases not matched to a gene: 17. In nucleotides, the CDR3 is TGTGCCAGCAGCCAGCGGGGCGACAGGGGCCCCCACATGAACACTGAAGCTTTCTTT. Protein: CASSQRGDRGPHMNTEAFF.

The chain couples TRBV19 to TRBJ2-1, with 9 bases fitting TRBD2. The CDR3 is 16 amino acids. The V and J ends lost 1 base and 4 bases, in that order; junction bases with no gene match: 5. Per the germline V gene, CDR1 is LNHDA and CDR2 is SQIVND (reference sequence). CDR3 amino acids: CASSIGLTSGYNEQFF. The CDR3 DNA reads TGTGCCAGTAGTATAGGCCTGACTAGCGGATACAATGAGCAGTTCTTC.

V is TRBV5-6 and J is TRBJ2-7, with D possibly TRBD2 on 6 matching bases. Germline V gene sequence: CDR1 SGHDT, CDR2 YYEEEE. The V and J ends lost 7 bases and 2 bases respectively, with 28 bases between them. This CDR3 has 18 amino acids. The CDR3 sequence: CASFRWGSGKPLPYEQYF. The CDR3 DNA is TGTGCCAGCTTTCGGTGGGGTAGCGGAAAACCTCTCCCCTACGAGCAGTACTTC. The full variable domain, with the rest looked up from reference TRBV5-6 and TRBJ2-7, is DAGVTQSPTHLIKTRGQQVTLRCSPKSGHDTVSWYQQALGQGPQFIFQYYEEEERQRGNFPDRFSGHQFPNYSSELNVNALLLGDSALYLCASFRWGSGKPLPYEQYFGPGTRLTVT.

This clone was seen many times. The chain is built from TRBV19 and TRBJ2-4; 8 bases align to TRBD2. Germline V gene lookup returns CDR1 LNHDA and CDR2 SQIVND (reference sequence). The trim removed 6 bases at V and 8 bases at J, leaving 12 bases unmatched. The CDR3 runs 15 residues. The CDR3 DNA is TGTGCCAGTAGACTAGCGGCTGAGGGCGGGTACATTCAGTACTTC. This codes for CASRLAAEGGYIQYF.

The chain uses TRBV27 and TRBJ1-2; possible D gene TRBD1, 5 bases. The germline V gene has CDR1 MNHEY and CDR2 SMNVEV (reference sequence). Trimming took off 2 bases at V and 8 bases at J, with 21 bases between the two ends. This CDR3 spans 16 amino acids. CDR3 region: CASSLIPPEQEGGYTF. The CDR3 DNA sequence: TGTGCCAGCAGTTTAATCCCCCCGGAACAGGAAGGGGGCTACACCTTC.

J is TRBJ2-3 and V is TRBV4-1; TRBD1 is a possible D gene (6 bases). Trimming shortened V by 3 bases and J by 6 bases, and 22 bases separated the two germline ends. Germline CDR1 MGHRA, CDR2 YSYEKL. This CDR3 has 17 amino acids. CDR3 in amino acids: CASSQAYLDSRLDTQYF. CDR3 in DNA: TGCGCCAGCAGCCAGGCCTACCTGGACAGCCGCCTCGATACGCAGTATTTT.